This T cell receptor (beta chain) was found in a study of cytomegalovirus exposure and HLA in healthy donors. The PCR made use of 60 Vbeta and 13 Jbeta primers. TCRdb keeps only in-frame clones here, not all; method: immunoSEQ multiplex PCR. The table includes 100,000 to 150,000 clones, around 72% detected once. A note on this clone: Its specificity is not known.

Every donor was a healthy person donating bone marrow. The CDR3 is made up of 14 amino acids. The V end lost 0 bases, the J end lost 2 bases, and 7 bases lay between the germline ends. Germline V gene lookup returns CDR1 MNHEY and CDR2 SMNVEV (reference sequence). The study's findings and limits: Researchers reportedly found TCR beta sequences accurately predicted most subjects' HLA-A and HLA-B alleles. Most CMV-associated TCR beta chains were later found to appear HLA-restricted. Among the most significant clusters, several appeared linked to common viral pathogens in a later analysis.

Material for sequencing was PBMCs. The chain carries TRBV27 and TRBJ2-5; the D is unclear. The source is a woman aged 40 to 50 in good health and CMV-seronegative. The CDR3 protein is CASSLSFVQETQYF. DNA of the CDR3: TGTGCCAGCAGTTTATCCTTTGTACAAGAGACCCAGTACTTC.